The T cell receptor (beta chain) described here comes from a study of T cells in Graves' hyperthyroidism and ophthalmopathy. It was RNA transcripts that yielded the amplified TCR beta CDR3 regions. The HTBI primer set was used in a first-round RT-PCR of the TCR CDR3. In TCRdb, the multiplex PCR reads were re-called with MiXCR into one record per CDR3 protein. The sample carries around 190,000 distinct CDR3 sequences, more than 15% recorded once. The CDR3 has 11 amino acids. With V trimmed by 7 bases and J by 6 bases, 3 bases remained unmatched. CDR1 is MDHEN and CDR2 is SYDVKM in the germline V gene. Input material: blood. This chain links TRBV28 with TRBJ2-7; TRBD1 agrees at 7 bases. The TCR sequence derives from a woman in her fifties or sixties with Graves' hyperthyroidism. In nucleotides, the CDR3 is TGTGCCAGCACAGGGGGACGCGAGCAGTACTTC. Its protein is CASTGGREQYF.